These T cell receptor beta chains were read from a single sample in a study of blood T cell repertoires in COVID-19. The table came from immunoSEQ multiplex PCR; TCRdb's copy has only in-frame clones and leaves some out. The data show roughly 200,000 clones, around 91% seen once. Source material: peripheral blood. These receptors were collected from a man aged 50 to 59 with acute or convalescent COVID-19. Each CDR3 is given with its conserved first and last residue. Fields, in order: D gene, V gene, clone size, J gene, CDR3 DNA, CDR3 protein. A D gene is named only where the DNA matches it firmly. Clone size is not always given. Where it is, it says once, few, many or a class for expanded clones.

d_call: TRBD2
v_call: TRBV19
clone_size: .
j_call: TRBJ2-5
cdr3_nt: TGTGCCAGTAGTATGCGGGAGGGCCCGGAGACCCAGTACTTC
cdr3_aa: CASSMREGPETQYF

d_call: .
v_call: TRBV11-2
clone_size: .
j_call: TRBJ2-4
cdr3_nt: TGTGCCAGCAGCTTGGGTGCGGGTTTCAACATTCAGTACTTC
cdr3_aa: CASSLGAGFNIQYF

d_call: TRBD2
v_call: TRBV20-1
clone_size: .
j_call: TRBJ2-3
cdr3_nt: TGCAGTGCTAGTCGTGCGGGGGGGTTTAGCACAGATACGCAGTATTTT
cdr3_aa: CSASRAGGFSTDTQYF

d_call: .
v_call: TRBV6-4
clone_size: .
j_call: TRBJ2-4
cdr3_nt: TGTGCCAGCAGTTTGACAGGAGGTCACATTCAGTACTTC
cdr3_aa: CASSLTGGHIQYF

d_call: .
v_call: TRBV2
clone_size: .
j_call: TRBJ1-5
cdr3_nt: TGTGCCAGCCGGGGAGAAATGCATAGCAATCAGCCCCAGCATTTT
cdr3_aa: CASRGEMHSNQPQHF

d_call: TRBD2
v_call: TRBV19
clone_size: .
j_call: TRBJ2-1
cdr3_nt: TGTGCCAGTAGTACTAGCGGGGGTGAGCAGTTCTTC
cdr3_aa: CASSTSGGEQFF

d_call: TRBD2
v_call: TRBV18
clone_size: .
j_call: TRBJ2-7
cdr3_nt: TGTGCCAGCTCACCTCCCGGGACTAGCGGGGTTTACGAGCAGTACTTC
cdr3_aa: CASSPPGTSGVYEQYF

d_call: .
v_call: TRBV7-2
clone_size: .
j_call: TRBJ2-5
cdr3_nt: TGTGCCAGCAGCTCCCAGGCCGAGACCCAGTACTTC
cdr3_aa: CASSSQAETQYF

d_call: TRBD1
v_call: TRBV5-3
clone_size: .
j_call: TRBJ1-5
cdr3_nt: TGTGCCAGAAGCTTGGTTCCGACAGGGATTCGCAATCAGCCCCAGCATTTT
cdr3_aa: CARSLVPTGIRNQPQHF

d_call: .
v_call: TRBV21-1
clone_size: .
j_call: TRBJ2-5
cdr3_nt: TGTGCCAGCAGCAAAGACAGGGAGAGGGACCAAGAGACCCAGTACTTC
cdr3_aa: CASSKDRERDQETQYF

d_call: TRBD2
v_call: TRBV19
clone_size: once
j_call: TRBJ2-6
cdr3_nt: TGTGCCAGTAGAACTAGCGGGAGAAGGGCTGGGGCCAACGTCCTGACTTTC
cdr3_aa: CASRTSGRRAGANVLTF

d_call: TRBD1
v_call: TRBV4-1
clone_size: .
j_call: TRBJ1-5
cdr3_nt: TGCGCCAGCAGCCCTCAGACAGGGTCCAATCAGCCCCAGCATTTT
cdr3_aa: CASSPQTGSNQPQHF

d_call: TRBD2
v_call: TRBV5-5
clone_size: .
j_call: TRBJ2-3
cdr3_nt: TGTGCCAGCAGCTTGGCCGCGCTAGCGGACACAGATACGCAGTATTTT
cdr3_aa: CASSLAALADTDTQYF

d_call: .
v_call: TRBV7-9
clone_size: .
j_call: TRBJ2-5
cdr3_nt: TGTGCCAGCAGCTTCCCAGGGACCCAGTACTTC
cdr3_aa: CASSFPGTQYF

d_call: .
v_call: TRBV10-3
clone_size: .
j_call: TRBJ2-2
cdr3_nt: TGTGCCATCAGATACAGGGATGCGAACACCGGGGAGCTGTTTTTT
cdr3_aa: CAIRYRDANTGELFF

d_call: .
v_call: TRBV28
clone_size: .
j_call: TRBJ1-1
cdr3_nt: TGTGCCAGCACCCCCACCGCGGGGGGAACCACTGAAGCTTTCTTT
cdr3_aa: CASTPTAGGTTEAFF

d_call: TRBD2
v_call: TRBV5-1
clone_size: once
j_call: TRBJ2-5
cdr3_nt: TGCGCCAGCAGCTTCTTAGGGACTAGAGAGACCCAGTACTTC
cdr3_aa: CASSFLGTRETQYF

d_call: .
v_call: TRBV11-2
clone_size: .
j_call: TRBJ2-5
cdr3_nt: TGTGCCAGCAGCTTAGATCCCGGCCCGGAGGGCCAAGAGACCCAGTACTTC
cdr3_aa: CASSLDPGPEGQETQYF

d_call: .
v_call: TRBV19
clone_size: medium-sized
j_call: TRBJ1-6
cdr3_nt: TGTGCCAGTAGTATAAACGCCGGGACCGGGAGTGCGCATTCACCCCTCCACTTT
cdr3_aa: CASSINAGTGSAHSPLHF

d_call: TRBD1
v_call: TRBV19
clone_size: .
j_call: TRBJ1-4
cdr3_nt: TGTGCCAGTAGGACCAGGACCGGGACAGGGGTAGGAGCTAATGAAAAACTGTTTTTT
cdr3_aa: CASRTRTGTGVGANEKLFF

d_call: TRBD1
v_call: TRBV7-2
clone_size: .
j_call: TRBJ1-2
cdr3_nt: TGTGCCAGCAGCTTAGTGGGACAGGGAAGCGGTGGCTACACCTTC
cdr3_aa: CASSLVGQGSGGYTF

d_call: TRBD2
v_call: TRBV19
clone_size: .
j_call: TRBJ2-2
cdr3_nt: TGTGCCAGTAGAAGAGTGGGAGGGGCGAACACCGGGGAGCTGTTTTTT
cdr3_aa: CASRRVGGANTGELFF

d_call: TRBD2
v_call: TRBV7-2
clone_size: .
j_call: TRBJ2-1
cdr3_nt: TGTGCCAGCAGCTTACAGGGATCGGGGGGGTACAATGAGCAGTTCTTC
cdr3_aa: CASSLQGSGGYNEQFF

d_call: TRBD2
v_call: TRBV28
clone_size: .
j_call: TRBJ2-4
cdr3_nt: TGTGCCAGCAGTTTCATGACTAGCGGGAACCCCATTCAGTACTTC
cdr3_aa: CASSFMTSGNPIQYF

d_call: .
v_call: TRBV10-1
clone_size: .
j_call: TRBJ2-5
cdr3_nt: TGCGCCAGCAGAGTACGACGGGAAGAGACCCAGTACTTC
cdr3_aa: CASRVRREETQYF

d_call: TRBD1
v_call: TRBV19
clone_size: .
j_call: TRBJ1-1
cdr3_nt: TGTGCCAGTAGTCCCCGGACAGGTAACACTGAAGCTTTCTTT
cdr3_aa: CASSPRTGNTEAFF

d_call: TRBD1
v_call: TRBV19
clone_size: .
j_call: TRBJ2-2
cdr3_nt: TGTGCCAGTTCGATCACAGGGGTCGCCGGGGAGCTGTTTTTT
cdr3_aa: CASSITGVAGELFF

d_call: .
v_call: TRBV5-1
clone_size: .
j_call: TRBJ1-1
cdr3_nt: TGCGCCAGCAGCCCTGGAGGGCGACGGAGAGACACTGAAGCTTTCTTT
cdr3_aa: CASSPGGRRRDTEAFF

d_call: TRBD1
v_call: TRBV30
clone_size: few
j_call: TRBJ2-7
cdr3_nt: TGTGCCTGGAGTCCAGTAGGGACAGGGAAATACGAGCAGTACTTC
cdr3_aa: CAWSPVGTGKYEQYF

d_call: TRBD2
v_call: TRBV3-1/TRBV3-2
clone_size: .
j_call: TRBJ2-3
cdr3_nt: TGTGCCAGCACCAAAGATCGGGGGGGCCTAACAGATACGCAGTATTTT
cdr3_aa: CASTKDRGGLTDTQYF

d_call: TRBD2
v_call: TRBV18
clone_size: .
j_call: TRBJ2-3
cdr3_nt: TGTGCCAGCTCACCACCCCAGCGGGGGGCCAAAGATACGCAGTATTTT
cdr3_aa: CASSPPQRGAKDTQYF

d_call: .
v_call: TRBV21-1
clone_size: .
j_call: TRBJ1-1
cdr3_nt: TGTGCCAGCGGTCTGGGGACAGTCCTAGTAACTGAAGCTTTCTTT
cdr3_aa: CASGLGTVLVTEAFF

d_call: .
v_call: TRBV2
clone_size: .
j_call: TRBJ2-3
cdr3_nt: TGTGCCAGCAGTACCCTAAGAGATACGCAGTATTTT
cdr3_aa: CASSTLRDTQYF

d_call: TRBD1
v_call: TRBV18
clone_size: .
j_call: TRBJ1-6
cdr3_nt: TGTGCCAGCTCACCAAACTCCGGGACAGGGGATTCACCCCTCCACTTT
cdr3_aa: CASSPNSGTGDSPLHF

d_call: .
v_call: TRBV27
clone_size: .
j_call: TRBJ1-1
cdr3_nt: TGTGCCAGCAGTTTGGCGGGGAACACTGAAGCTTTCTTT
cdr3_aa: CASSLAGNTEAFF

d_call: .
v_call: TRBV10-2
clone_size: once
j_call: TRBJ2-1
cdr3_nt: TGCGCCAGCAGTGGTTTAAATGAGCAGTTCTTC
cdr3_aa: CASSGLNEQFF

d_call: TRBD2
v_call: TRBV7-3
clone_size: .
j_call: TRBJ2-5
cdr3_nt: TGTGCCAGCAGCTCAAGCGGGAGTCGAGAGACCCAGTACTTC
cdr3_aa: CASSSSGSRETQYF

d_call: TRBD2
v_call: TRBV12-3/TRBV12-4
clone_size: .
j_call: TRBJ2-1
cdr3_nt: TGTGCCAGCAGGACATTGGGACTAGTTGTGCAGTTCTTC
cdr3_aa: CASRTLGLVVQFF

d_call: .
v_call: TRBV7-9
clone_size: .
j_call: TRBJ1-4
cdr3_nt: TGTGCCAGCAGCTTCCCAGCGCGTAGCCCGCCTAATGAAAAACTGTTTTTT
cdr3_aa: CASSFPARSPPNEKLFF

d_call: .
v_call: TRBV4-1
clone_size: .
j_call: TRBJ1-3
cdr3_nt: TGCGCCAGCGCACAGGGACCCGGAAACACCATATATTTT
cdr3_aa: CASAQGPGNTIYF

d_call: .
v_call: TRBV7-3
clone_size: .
j_call: TRBJ2-2
cdr3_nt: TGTGCCAGCAGCTTAACAGGGAGTCACCCTACCGGGGAGCTGTTTTTT
cdr3_aa: CASSLTGSHPTGELFF